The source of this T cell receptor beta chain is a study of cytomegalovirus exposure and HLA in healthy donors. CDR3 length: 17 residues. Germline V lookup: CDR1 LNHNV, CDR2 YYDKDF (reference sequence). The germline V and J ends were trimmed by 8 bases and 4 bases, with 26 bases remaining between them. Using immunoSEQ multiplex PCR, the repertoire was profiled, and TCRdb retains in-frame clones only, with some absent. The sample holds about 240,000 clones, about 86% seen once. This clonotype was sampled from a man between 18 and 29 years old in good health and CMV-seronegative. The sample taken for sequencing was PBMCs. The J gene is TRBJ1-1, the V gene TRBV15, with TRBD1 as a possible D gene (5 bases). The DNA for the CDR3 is TGTGCCACCCGAGCGTGGGTTTTCGGGGGGGAGCCCACTGAAGCTTTCTTT. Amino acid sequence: CATRAWVFGGEPTEAFF.